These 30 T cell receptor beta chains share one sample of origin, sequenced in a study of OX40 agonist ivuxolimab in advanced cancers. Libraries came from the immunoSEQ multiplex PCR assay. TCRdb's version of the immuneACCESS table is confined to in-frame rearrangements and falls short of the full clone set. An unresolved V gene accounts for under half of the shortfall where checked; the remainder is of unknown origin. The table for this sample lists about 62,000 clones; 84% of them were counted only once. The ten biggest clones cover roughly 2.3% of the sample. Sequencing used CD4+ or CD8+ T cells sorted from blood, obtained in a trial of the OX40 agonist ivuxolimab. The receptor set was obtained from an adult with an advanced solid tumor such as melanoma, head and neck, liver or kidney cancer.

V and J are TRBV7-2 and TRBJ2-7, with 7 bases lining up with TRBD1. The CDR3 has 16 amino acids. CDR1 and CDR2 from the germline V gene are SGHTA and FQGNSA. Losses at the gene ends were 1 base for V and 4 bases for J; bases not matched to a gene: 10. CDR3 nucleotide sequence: TGTGCCAGCAGCTTAGACAACCCGGGACAGACATACGAGCAGTACTTC. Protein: CASSLDNPGQTYEQYF.

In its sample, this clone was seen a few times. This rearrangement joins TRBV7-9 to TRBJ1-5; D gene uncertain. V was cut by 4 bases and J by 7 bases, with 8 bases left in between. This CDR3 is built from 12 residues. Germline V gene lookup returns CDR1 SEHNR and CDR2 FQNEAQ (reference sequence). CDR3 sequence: CASSSETQPQHF. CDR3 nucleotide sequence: TGTGCCAGCAGCTCAGAAACGCAGCCCCAGCATTTT.

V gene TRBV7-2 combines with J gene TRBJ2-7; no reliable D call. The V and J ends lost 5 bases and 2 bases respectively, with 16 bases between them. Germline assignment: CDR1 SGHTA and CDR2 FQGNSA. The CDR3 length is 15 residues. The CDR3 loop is CASSLMLGQPYEQYF. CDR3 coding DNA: TGTGCCAGCAGCCTTATGCTAGGGCAGCCCTACGAGCAGTACTTC.

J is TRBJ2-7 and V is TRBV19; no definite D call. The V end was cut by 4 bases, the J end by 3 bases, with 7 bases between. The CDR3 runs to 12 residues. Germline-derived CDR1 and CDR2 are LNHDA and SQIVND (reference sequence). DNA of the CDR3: TGTGCCAGTAGTAGTATAGGCTACGAGCAGTACTTC. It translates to CASSSIGYEQYF.

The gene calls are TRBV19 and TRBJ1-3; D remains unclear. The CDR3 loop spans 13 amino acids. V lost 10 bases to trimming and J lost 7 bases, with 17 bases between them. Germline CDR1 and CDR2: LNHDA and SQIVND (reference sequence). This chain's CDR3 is CATRSPEGNTIYF. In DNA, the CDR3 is TGTGCCACCCGAAGCCCGGAAGGGAACACCATATATTTT.

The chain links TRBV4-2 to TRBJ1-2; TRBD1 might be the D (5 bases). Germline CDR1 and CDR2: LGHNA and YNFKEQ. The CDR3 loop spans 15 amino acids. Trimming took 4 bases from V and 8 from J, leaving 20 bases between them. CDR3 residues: CASSPPWGLGGGYTF. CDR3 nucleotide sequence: TGTGCCAGCAGCCCTCCCTGGGGCCTCGGCGGAGGCTACACCTTC.

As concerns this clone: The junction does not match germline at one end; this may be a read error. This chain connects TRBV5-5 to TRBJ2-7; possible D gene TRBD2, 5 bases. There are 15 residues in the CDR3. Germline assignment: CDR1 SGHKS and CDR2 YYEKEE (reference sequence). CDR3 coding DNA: TGTGCCAGCAGCCCAACCGGGGTCCCCTCCGACGAGCAGTACTTC. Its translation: CASSPTGVPSDEQYF.

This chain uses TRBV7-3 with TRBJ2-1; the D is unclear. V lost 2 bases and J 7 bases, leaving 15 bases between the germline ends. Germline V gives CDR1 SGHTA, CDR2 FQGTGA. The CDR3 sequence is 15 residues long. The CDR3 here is CASSLRPSVGNEQFF. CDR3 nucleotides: TGTGCCAGCAGCTTACGGCCCTCAGTAGGGAATGAGCAGTTCTTC.

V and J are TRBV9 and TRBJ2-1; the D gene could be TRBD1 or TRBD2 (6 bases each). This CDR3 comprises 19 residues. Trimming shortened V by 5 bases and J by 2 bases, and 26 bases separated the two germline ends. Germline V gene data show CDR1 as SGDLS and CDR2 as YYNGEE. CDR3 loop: CASSADWDTRRGPYNEQFF. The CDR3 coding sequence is TGTGCCAGCAGTGCCGATTGGGACACCCGCCGGGGGCCCTACAATGAGCAGTTCTTC.

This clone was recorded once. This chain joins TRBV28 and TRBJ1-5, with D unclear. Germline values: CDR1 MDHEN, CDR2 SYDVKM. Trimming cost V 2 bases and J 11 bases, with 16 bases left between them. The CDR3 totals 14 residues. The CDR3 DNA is TGTGCCAGCAGTTTACGCATTCCTAATATAGCCCAGCATTTT. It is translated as CASSLRIPNIAQHF.

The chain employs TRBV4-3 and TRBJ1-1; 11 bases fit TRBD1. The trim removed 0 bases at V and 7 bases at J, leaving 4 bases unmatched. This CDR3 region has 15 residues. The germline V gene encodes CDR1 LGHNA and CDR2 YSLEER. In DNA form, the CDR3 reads TGCGCCAGCAGCCAAGAAACGGGACAGGGGGTTGAAGCTTTCTTT. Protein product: CASSQETGQGVEAFF.

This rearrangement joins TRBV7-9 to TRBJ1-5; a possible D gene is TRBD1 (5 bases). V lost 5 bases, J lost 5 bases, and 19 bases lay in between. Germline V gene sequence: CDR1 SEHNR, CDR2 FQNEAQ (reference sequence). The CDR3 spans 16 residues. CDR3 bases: TGTGCCAGCAGCGCGGGGGAAGGACCCGGATATCAGCCCCAGCATTTT. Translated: CASSAGEGPGYQPQHF. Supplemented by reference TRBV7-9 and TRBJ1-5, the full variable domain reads DTGVSQNPRHKITKRGQNVTFRCDPISEHNRLYWYRQTLGQGPEFLTYFQNEAQLEKSRLLSDRFSAERPKGSFSTLEIQRTEQGDSAMYLCASSAGEGPGYQPQHFGDGTRLSIL.

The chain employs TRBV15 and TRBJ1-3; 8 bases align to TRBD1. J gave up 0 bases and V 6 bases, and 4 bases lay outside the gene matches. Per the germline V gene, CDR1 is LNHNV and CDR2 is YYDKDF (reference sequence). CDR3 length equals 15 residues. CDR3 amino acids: CATSRQGSSGNTIYF. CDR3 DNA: TGTGCCACCAGTCGACAGGGGTCCTCTGGAAACACCATATATTTT.

The CDR3: CASSLSSGGADTQYF. The CDR3, as DNA: TGTGCCAGCAGTTTATCGTCAGGGGGCGCAGATACGCAGTATTTT. The chain has TRBV27 and TRBJ2-3; TRBD1 matches at 8 bases. Per the germline V gene, CDR1 is MNHEY and CDR2 is SMNVEV (reference sequence). The V gene end was trimmed by 0 bases and the J gene end by 4 bases; junction bases not matched to a gene: 3. The CDR3 length is 15 residues.

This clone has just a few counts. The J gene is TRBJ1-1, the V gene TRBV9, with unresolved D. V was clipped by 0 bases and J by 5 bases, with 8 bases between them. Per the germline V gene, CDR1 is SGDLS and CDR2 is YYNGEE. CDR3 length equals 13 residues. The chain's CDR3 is CASSVGLETEAFF. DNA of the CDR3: TGTGCCAGCAGCGTAGGACTGGAAACTGAAGCTTTCTTT. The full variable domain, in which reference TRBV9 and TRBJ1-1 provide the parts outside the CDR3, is DSGVTQTPKHLITATGQRVTLRCSPRSGDLSVYWYQQSLDQGLQFLIQYYNGEERAKGNILERFSAQQFPDLHSELNLSSLELGDSALYFCASSVGLETEAFFGQGTRLTVV.

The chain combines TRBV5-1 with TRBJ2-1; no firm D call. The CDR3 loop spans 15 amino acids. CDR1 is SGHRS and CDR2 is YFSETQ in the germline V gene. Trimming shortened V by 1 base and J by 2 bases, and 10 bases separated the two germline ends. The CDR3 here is CASSLTRAAYNEQFF. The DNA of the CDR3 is TGCGCCAGCAGCTTGACACGGGCGGCCTACAATGAGCAGTTCTTC.

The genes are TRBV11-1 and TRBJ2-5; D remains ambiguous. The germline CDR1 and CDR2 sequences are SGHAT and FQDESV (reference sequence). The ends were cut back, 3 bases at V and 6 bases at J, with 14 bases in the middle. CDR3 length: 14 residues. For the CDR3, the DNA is TGTGCCAGCAGCTTCTCGGGTTTGGAGAAGACCCAGTACTTC. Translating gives CASSFSGLEKTQYF.

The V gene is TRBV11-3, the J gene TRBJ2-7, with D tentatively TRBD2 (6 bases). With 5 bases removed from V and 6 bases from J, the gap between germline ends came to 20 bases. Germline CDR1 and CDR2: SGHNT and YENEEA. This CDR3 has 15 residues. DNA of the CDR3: TGTGCCAGCAGCCCGGGGGTGGACTTATTCGGCGAGCAGTACTTC. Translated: CASSPGVDLFGEQYF.

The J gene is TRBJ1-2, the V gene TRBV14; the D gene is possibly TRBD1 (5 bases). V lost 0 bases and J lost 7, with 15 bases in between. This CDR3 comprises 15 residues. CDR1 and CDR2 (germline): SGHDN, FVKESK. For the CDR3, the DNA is TGTGCCAGCAGCCAAGAAATCGGAGGGGCCGGTGGCTACACCTTC. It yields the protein CASSQEIGGAGGYTF.

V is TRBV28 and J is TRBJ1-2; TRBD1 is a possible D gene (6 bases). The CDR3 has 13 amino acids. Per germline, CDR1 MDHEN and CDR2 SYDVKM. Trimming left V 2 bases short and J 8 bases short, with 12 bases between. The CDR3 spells CASSLLQGPGYTF. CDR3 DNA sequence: TGTGCCAGCAGTTTACTACAGGGACCGGGCTACACCTTC.

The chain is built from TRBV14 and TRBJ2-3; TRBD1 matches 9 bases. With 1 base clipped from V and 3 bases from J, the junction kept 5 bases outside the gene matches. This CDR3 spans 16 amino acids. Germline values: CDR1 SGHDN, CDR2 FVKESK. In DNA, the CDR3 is TGTGCCAGCAGCCAAGCCGGGACAGGGAGGACAGATACGCAGTATTTT. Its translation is CASSQAGTGRTDTQYF. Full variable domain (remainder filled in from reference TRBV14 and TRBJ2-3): EAGVTQFPSHSVIEKGQTVTLRCDPISGHDNLYWYRRVMGKEIKFLLHFVKESKQDESGMPNNRFLAERTGGTYSTLKVQPAELEDSGVYFCASSQAGTGRTDTQYFGPGTRLTVL.

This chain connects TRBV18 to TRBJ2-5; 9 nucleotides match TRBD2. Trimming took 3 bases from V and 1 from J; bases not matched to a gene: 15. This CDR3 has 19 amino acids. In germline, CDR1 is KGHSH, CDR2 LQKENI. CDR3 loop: CASSPIFSRLAGSQETQYF. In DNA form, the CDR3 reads TGTGCCAGCTCACCGATATTTAGTCGGCTAGCGGGGTCCCAAGAGACCCAGTACTTC. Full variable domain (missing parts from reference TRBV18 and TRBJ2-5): NAGVMQNPRHLVRRRGQEARLRCSPMKGHSHVYWYRQLPEEGLKFMVYLQKENIIDESGMPKERFSAEFPKEGPSILRIQQVVRGDSAAYFCASSPIFSRLAGSQETQYFGPGTRLLVL.

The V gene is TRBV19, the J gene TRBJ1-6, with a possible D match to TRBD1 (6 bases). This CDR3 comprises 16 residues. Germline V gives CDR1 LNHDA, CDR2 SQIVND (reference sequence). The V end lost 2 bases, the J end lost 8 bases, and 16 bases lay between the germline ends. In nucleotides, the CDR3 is TGTGCCAGTAGTATACAAGGACAGCGCGGGGATTCACCCCTCCACTTT. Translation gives CASSIQGQRGDSPLHF.

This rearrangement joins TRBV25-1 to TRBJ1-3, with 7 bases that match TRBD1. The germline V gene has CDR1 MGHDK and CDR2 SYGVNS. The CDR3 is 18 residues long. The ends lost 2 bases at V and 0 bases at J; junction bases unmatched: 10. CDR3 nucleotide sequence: TGTGCCAGCAGTGAAAAGGGAGGCAGGGGGACCTCTGGAAACACCATATATTTT. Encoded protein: CASSEKGGRGTSGNTIYF.

This CDR3 reads CASSLVPNTEAFF. The DNA of the CDR3 is TGCGCCAGCAGCTTGGTTCCCAACACTGAAGCTTTCTTT. The chain uses TRBV5-1 and TRBJ1-1, with D unresolved. Per the germline V gene, CDR1 is SGHRS and CDR2 is YFSETQ. This CDR3 has 13 residues. Trimming took off 0 bases at V and 2 bases at J, with 5 bases between the two ends.

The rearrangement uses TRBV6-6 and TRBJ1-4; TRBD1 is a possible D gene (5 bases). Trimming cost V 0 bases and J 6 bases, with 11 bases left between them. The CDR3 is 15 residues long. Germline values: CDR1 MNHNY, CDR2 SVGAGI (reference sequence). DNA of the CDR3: TGTGCCAGCAGTTACTCGGGGGGGGGTCATGAAAAACTGTTTTTT. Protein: CASSYSGGGHEKLFF.

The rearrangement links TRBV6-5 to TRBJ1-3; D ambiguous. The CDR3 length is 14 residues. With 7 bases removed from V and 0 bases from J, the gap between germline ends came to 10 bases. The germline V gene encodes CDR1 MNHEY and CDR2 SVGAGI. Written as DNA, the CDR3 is TGTGCCAGCAAGGGCCTGAGCTCTGGAAACACCATATATTTT. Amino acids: CASKGLSSGNTIYF.

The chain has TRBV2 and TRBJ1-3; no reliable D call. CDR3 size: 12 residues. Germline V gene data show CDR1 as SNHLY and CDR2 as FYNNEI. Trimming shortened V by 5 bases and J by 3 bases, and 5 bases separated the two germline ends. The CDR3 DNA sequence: TGTGCCAGCAGTTCGGATGGAAACACCATATATTTT. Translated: CASSSDGNTIYF.

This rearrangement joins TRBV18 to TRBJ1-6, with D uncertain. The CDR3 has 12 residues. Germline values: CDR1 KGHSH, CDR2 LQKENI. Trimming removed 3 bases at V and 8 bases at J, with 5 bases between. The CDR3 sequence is CASSPSDSPLHF. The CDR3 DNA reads TGTGCCAGCTCACCTTCGGATTCACCCCTCCACTTT.

This CDR3 reads CASSYRGGYGYTF. As DNA, the CDR3 is TGTGCCAGCAGTTACAGGGGCGGCTATGGCTACACCTTC. The chain uses TRBV6-5 and TRBJ1-2, with D maybe TRBD1 (5 bases). In germline, CDR1 is MNHEY, CDR2 SVGAGI. Between the trimmed V and J ends, which lost 2 bases and 4 bases, there was a span of 8 bases. The CDR3 consists of 13 residues.